The 16 T cell receptor beta chains reported below all come from one sample, sequenced in a study of T cells in Graves' hyperthyroidism and ophthalmopathy. Amplified TCR beta CDR3 regions derived from RNA transcripts. The TCR CDR3 first-round RT-PCR relied on the HTBI primer set. TCRdb itself ran the multiplex PCR reads through MiXCR, one entry per CDR3 protein. The repertoire includes 90,000 to 120,000 distinct CDR3 sequences, roughly 15% of them detected once, and about 40% sits in the top ten. Sequencing was carried out using blood. These receptors all stem from a woman between 45 and 65 years old with Graves' hyperthyroidism.

This clonotype was counted many times. The gene calls are TRBV11-1 and TRBJ2-5; TRBD2 aligns across 11 bases. There are 16 residues in the CDR3. Germline-derived CDR1 and CDR2 are SGHAT and FQDESV (reference sequence). V gave up 3 bases and J gave up 3 bases; unmatched junction bases: 6. The CDR3 coding sequence is TGTGCCAGCAGCTTTGCGGTACTAGCGGGAGAAGAGACCCAGTACTTC. Residues: CASSFAVLAGEETQYF.

A word on this clonotype: A much larger clone is a single base away; this may be a read error. V usage is TRBV12-3 or TRBV12-4 and J usage is TRBJ2-3; 7 bases line up with TRBD1. CDR3 length: 14 amino acids. The V and J ends lost 4 bases and 6 bases, in that order; junction bases with no gene match: 7. In nucleotides, the CDR3 is TGTGCCAGCAGTTCAGGACAGGCCATCGATACGCAGTATTTT. Its translation is CASSSGQAIDTQYF.

This clonotype was found many times. This rearrangement joins TRBV2 to TRBJ2-1, with no clear D. V shed 1 base and J shed 3 bases, with 7 bases lying between them. Germline assignment: CDR1 SNHLY and CDR2 FYNNEI. The CDR3 totals 14 residues. CDR3 loop: CASSEGLDYNEQFF. In nucleotides, the CDR3 is TGTGCCAGCAGTGAAGGCCTAGACTACAATGAGCAGTTCTTC. The whole variable domain, filled in from reference TRBV2 and TRBJ2-1, reads EPEVTQTPSHQVTQMGQEVILRCVPISNHLYFYWYRQILGQKVEFLVSFYNNEISEKSEIFDDQFSVERPDGSNFTLKIRSTKLEDSAMYFCASSEGLDYNEQFFGPGTRLTVL.

This clonotype has ten or more counts. The chain recombines TRBV10-3 with TRBJ1-4; the D is unclear. The germline V gene encodes CDR1 ENHRY and CDR2 SYGVKD. The V and J ends lost 3 bases and 4 bases respectively, with 9 bases between them. The CDR3 has 14 amino acids. The CDR3 sequence: CAISDGHFNEKLFF. The CDR3 DNA follows: TGTGCCATCAGTGATGGTCATTTTAATGAAAAACTGTTTTTT.

This clonotype was observed many times. The chain joins TRBV5-1 to TRBJ2-2, with D hard to call. The CDR3 runs 16 residues. Germline values: CDR1 SGHRS, CDR2 YFSETQ. With 3 bases removed from V and 1 base from J, the gap between germline ends came to 13 bases. Here the CDR3 DNA reads TGCGCCAGCAGCTCTCGGGCAGTAGGGAACACCGGGGAGCTGTTTTTT. Translation gives CASSSRAVGNTGELFF.

In this sample, this clonotype turned up many times. The chain employs TRBV28 and TRBJ2-3, with D perhaps matching TRBD1 or TRBD2 (7 bases each). CDR3 length equals 13 residues. Germline-derived CDR1 and CDR2 are MDHEN and SYDVKM. V was pared by 5 bases and J by 5 bases, with 11 bases between. DNA of the CDR3: TGTGCCAGCAGTCCAGGGGGGGGAGATACGCAGTATTTT. This codes for CASSPGGGDTQYF.

This clonotype was counted between two and nine times. The J gene is TRBJ1-2, the V gene TRBV19; D is unresolved. The CDR3 is 14 residues long. Germline loops: CDR1 LNHDA, CDR2 SQIVND (reference sequence). The V end was cut by 5 bases, the J end by 4 bases, with 14 bases between. CDR3: CASSPDRTSYGYTF. The CDR3 coding sequence is TGTGCCAGTAGTCCGGACCGGACGAGCTATGGCTACACCTTC.

This clonotype occurred many times. The V call is TRBV7-9, the J call TRBJ1-4, with D unclear. Germline V gene lookup returns CDR1 SEHNR and CDR2 FQNEAQ (reference sequence). V shed 7 bases and J shed 6 bases, with 18 bases lying between them. The CDR3 runs to 15 residues. CDR3 amino acids: CASTKGEGAYEKLFF. CDR3 nucleotide sequence: TGTGCCAGCACCAAAGGAGAGGGCGCTTATGAAAAACTGTTTTTT. The full variable domain, rest sourced from reference TRBV7-9 and TRBJ1-4, is DTGVSQNPRHKITKRGQNVTFRCDPISEHNRLYWYRQTLGQGPEFLTYFQNEAQLEKSRLLSDRFSAERPKGSFSTLEIQRTEQGDSAMYLCASTKGEGAYEKLFFGSGTQLSVL.

This clonotype was observed many times. The CDR3 sequence is CASSLRGSNQPQHF. CDR3 nucleotides: TGTGCCAGCAGTTTAAGGGGCAGCAATCAGCCCCAGCATTTT. The chain recombines TRBV12-3 or TRBV12-4 with TRBJ1-5; tentatively, D is TRBD1 (5 bases). Trimming cost V 2 bases and J 1 base, with 6 bases left between them. CDR3 length: 14 amino acids.

This clonotype was seen ten or more times. V is TRBV15 and J is TRBJ1-4; D possibly corresponds to TRBD1 (6 bases). Germline assignment: CDR1 LNHNV and CDR2 YYDKDF (reference sequence). The V end was cut by 5 bases, the J end by 0 bases, with 10 bases between. CDR3 length equals 15 residues. CDR3 DNA sequence: TGTGCCACCAGCGGAAGACAGGCAACTAATGAAAAACTGTTTTTT. This sequence encodes CATSGRQATNEKLFF. The full variable domain, in which reference TRBV15 and TRBJ1-4 provide the parts outside the CDR3, is DAMVIQNPRYQVTQFGKPVTLSCSQTLNHNVMYWYQQKSSQAPKLLFHYYDKDFNNEADTPDNFQSRRPNTSFCFLDIRSPGLGDTAMYLCATSGRQATNEKLFFGSGTQLSVL.

This clonotype was seen repeatedly, ten times or more. The rearrangement links TRBV12-3 or TRBV12-4 to TRBJ2-6, with D unresolved. V lost 7 bases, J lost 0 bases, and 4 bases lay in between. This CDR3 spans 13 amino acids. The chain's CDR3 is CASTHSGANVLTF. The CDR3 DNA reads as TGTGCCAGCACCCACTCTGGGGCCAACGTCCTGACTTTC.

There are many counts of this clonotype. The rearrangement links TRBV3-1 to TRBJ2-7; D might be TRBD1 (5 bases). CDR3 size: 15 residues. V lost 2 bases, J lost 3 bases, and 14 bases lay in between. The germline V gene has CDR1 LGHDT and CDR2 YNNKEL (reference sequence). The CDR3 loop reads CASSQKRTPSYEQYV. CDR3 bases: TGTGCCAGCAGCCAAAAACGGACACCTAGCTACGAGCAGTACGTC.

The table lists this clonotype with many counts. This sequence joins TRBV28 and TRBJ2-1; 7 bases fit TRBD1. Germline loops: CDR1 MDHEN, CDR2 SYDVKM. Trimming cost V 7 bases and J 3 bases; bases outside gene matches: 6. The CDR3 is 14 residues long. In DNA, the CDR3 is TGTGCCAGCATAGAGACAGGGCGCTACAATGAGCAGTTCTTC. This codes for CASIETGRYNEQFF.

This clonotype occurred a few times. Possible read error: a much larger clone is one base away. The chain links TRBV29-1 to TRBJ2-7; D unclear. The CDR3 covers 14 residues. CDR1 is SQVTM and CDR2 is ANQGSEA in the germline V gene. V dropped 4 bases and J dropped 5 bases, with 18 bases sitting between them. The CDR3: CSVVWIHRRDEQYF. CDR3 sequence (DNA): TGCAGCGTTGTTTGGATCCACCGCCGGGACGAGCAGTACTTC.

This clonotype came up many times. This chain connects TRBV20-1 to TRBJ2-7; TRBD1 aligns across 10 bases. The CDR3 length is 16 residues. The germline V gene has CDR1 DFQATT and CDR2 SNEGSKA (reference sequence). J lost 1 base, V lost 1 base, and 7 bases had no gene match. The CDR3 bases are TGCAGTGCTAGAGGCCGAGAGGGACAGGGGTCCTACGAGCAGTACTTC. Amino acid sequence: CSARGREGQGSYEQYF.

This clonotype was seen a few times. The genes are TRBV20-1 and TRBJ2-3, with 8 bases that match TRBD2. The V segment lost 6 bases and the J segment 1 base; nucleotides outside the gene matches: 12. Germline-derived CDR1 and CDR2 are DFQATT and SNEGSKA (reference sequence). This CDR3 has 16 amino acids. The CDR3 is CSAPGTGTRGTDTQYF. The CDR3, as DNA: TGCAGTGCCCCCGGGACCGGGACTAGGGGCACAGATACGCAGTATTTT.